Following are 25 T cell receptor beta chains from one sample sequenced in a study of T cell clusters in autoimmune cytopenias. Roughly 38,000 genome equivalents of blood DNA were amplified for TRB. TRB rearrangements were amplified by touch-down multiplex PCR with mixed TRB-A/B primers. Reanalyzing the multiplex PCR reads, TCRdb keeps one entry per CDR3 protein, without DNA. The sample table sets out about 4,900 distinct CDR3 sequences. This sample also appeared in a second study, on T cell repertoires in aging, cancer and after chemotherapy.

The sample was peripheral blood. Every receptor here comes from a human donor with chronic lymphocytic leukemia. The donor label of this sample is uncertain.

The chain links TRBV6-5 to TRBJ1-1. CDR1 and CDR2 from the germline V gene are MNHEY and SVGAGI. This CDR3 is built from 12 residues. The CDR3 sequence is CASGSVGTEAFF.

This clonotype is called medium-sized based on its frequency. V and J are TRBV18 and TRBJ1-1. Germline assignment: CDR1 KGHSH and CDR2 LQKENI. This CDR3 region has 14 residues. CDR3 residues: CASSTISENTEAFF.

V usage is TRBV18 and J usage is TRBJ1-3. From germline, CDR1 is KGHSH and CDR2 LQKENI. This CDR3 comprises 15 residues. The CDR3 protein is CASSRPQGTGNTIYF.

The J gene is TRBJ2-5, the V gene TRBV20-1; TCRdb's assignment of TRBD2 cannot be checked, as there is no DNA. Germline CDR1 DFQATT, CDR2 SNEGSKA (reference sequence). The CDR3 consists of 15 residues. The CDR3 reads CSARVSSGRLETQYF.

This clonotype counts as medium-sized by frequency. This chain joins TRBV6-1 and TRBJ2-1; TCRdb indicates TRBD1, and absent DNA this call remains unverified. Germline V CDR1 and CDR2: MNHNS, SASEGT. The length of the CDR3 is 16 residues. The CDR3 sequence is CASRGGQGPSYNEQFF.

This clonotype counts as medium-sized (0.01 to 0.1%) by frequency. The chain uses TRBV6-1 and TRBJ2-5; absent DNA, TCRdb's TRBD1 call cannot be checked. The V gene's germline CDR1 is MNHNS and CDR2 SASEGT. The CDR3 contains 14 residues. The CDR3 sequence: CASRPTGKQETQYF.

The chain combines TRBV11-2 with TRBJ1-2; without DNA, the TCRdb call of TRBD1 cannot be checked. CDR1 and CDR2 from the germline V gene are SGHAT and FQNNGV. CDR3 length: 15 residues. The CDR3 loop is CASSLGWGQLVGYTF. The full variable domain, rest sourced from reference TRBV11-2 and TRBJ1-2, is EAGVAQSPRYKIIEKRQSVAFWCNPISGHATLYWYQQILGQGPKLLIQFQNNGVVDDSQLPKDRFSAERLKGVDSTLKIQPAKLEDSAVYLCASSLGWGQLVGYTFGSGTRLTVV.

The genes are TRBV5-4 and TRBJ2-1; there is no DNA to check the TCRdb D call of TRBD1. Per germline, CDR1 SGHNT and CDR2 YYREEE (reference sequence). This CDR3 spans 17 amino acids. This chain's CDR3 is CASSPLASPSSYNEQFF.

This clonotype is labeled medium-sized based on frequency. The chain recombines TRBV27 with TRBJ2-3. The CDR3 extends over 15 amino acids. CDR1 and CDR2 (germline): MNHEY, SMNVEV (reference sequence). CDR3: CASSLSTRTEDTQYF.

This clonotype ranks as medium-sized in terms of frequency. The rearrangement joins TRBV6-5 to TRBJ2-7; TCRdb's D gene call, TRBD1, goes unchecked for lack of DNA. This CDR3 is 12 amino acids long. The germline V gene has CDR1 MNHEY and CDR2 SVGAGI. The CDR3: CASSRTGYEQYF.

By frequency, this clonotype is medium-sized (0.01 to 0.1%). The V call is TRBV18, the J call TRBJ1-6; TCRdb names TRBD1, which stays unverified in the absence of DNA. Germline lookup yields CDR1 KGHSH and CDR2 LQKENI. This CDR3 spans 15 amino acids. Here the CDR3 reads CASSPLDRGGSPLHF. The variable domain in full, completed from reference TRBV18 and TRBJ1-6, reads NAGVMQNPRHLVRRRGQEARLRCSPMKGHSHVYWYRQLPEEGLKFMVYLQKENIIDESGMPKERFSAEFPKEGPSILRIQQVVRGDSAAYFCASSPLDRGGSPLHFGNGTRLTVT.

The rearrangement uses TRBV6-1 and TRBJ2-3. This CDR3 contains 12 residues. CDR1 is MNHNS, CDR2 SASEGT, per germline. CDR3 sequence: CASSDRTDTQYF.

This clonotype is called medium-sized based on its frequency. This rearrangement joins TRBV6-6 to TRBJ2-7. Germline V CDR1 and CDR2: MNHNY, SVGAGI (reference sequence). The CDR3 runs 16 residues. The CDR3 loop reads CASSYSSVQQSYEQYF.

In terms of frequency, this clonotype is medium-sized (0.01 to 0.1%). The chain's CDR3 is CASSLTQGGGRLHEQFF. The chain couples TRBV11-3 to TRBJ2-1; TCRdb names TRBD1, which stays unverified in the absence of DNA. Germline V gene lookup returns CDR1 SGHNT and CDR2 YENEEA. The CDR3 consists of 17 residues. The complete variable domain, with remaining parts taken from reference TRBV11-3 and TRBJ2-1, reads EAGVVQSPRYKIIEKKQPVAFWCNPISGHNTLYWYLQNLGQGPELLIRYENEEAVDDSQLPKDRFSAERLKGVDSTLKIQPAELGDSAVYLCASSLTQGGGRLHEQFFGPGTRLTVL.

This clonotype is medium-sized by frequency. This sequence joins TRBV27 and TRBJ1-5; TCRdb's assignment of TRBD1 cannot be checked, as there is no DNA. This CDR3 comprises 15 residues. The germline V gene encodes CDR1 MNHEY and CDR2 SMNVEV (reference sequence). This chain's CDR3 is CASSSYGQGRQPQHF.

The genes are TRBV6-4 and TRBJ2-7. The CDR3 loop spans 14 amino acids. CDR1 is MRHNA, CDR2 SNTAGT, per germline. The CDR3 sequence: CASSGPGTLDEQYF.

This chain uses TRBV28 with TRBJ2-5. Germline loops: CDR1 MDHEN, CDR2 SYDVKM. This CDR3 contains 16 residues. The CDR3 loop reads CASSFLTLSPQETQYF.

This sequence joins TRBV5-6 and TRBJ1-1; TCRdb names TRBD1, which stays unverified in the absence of DNA. CDR3 size: 15 residues. Germline V gene sequence: CDR1 SGHDT, CDR2 YYEEEE. The CDR3 is CASSSVNREGAEAFF.

The rearrangement joins TRBV4-3 to TRBJ2-1; TCRdb picks TRBD2, but there is no DNA to check that call. CDR1 LGHNA and CDR2 YSLEER come from the germline V gene. The CDR3 spans 15 residues. CDR3: CASSSRTSAYNEQFF.

The rearrangement joins TRBV28 to TRBJ1-5. CDR1 is MDHEN and CDR2 is SYDVKM in the germline V gene. The CDR3 spans 14 residues. The chain's CDR3 is CASRPEVVGQPQHF.

The chain couples TRBV6-5 to TRBJ1-1. The CDR3 totals 14 residues. CDR1 and CDR2 from the germline V gene are MNHEY and SVGAGI. The CDR3 spells CASSLDTGYTEAFF.

Considering frequency, this clonotype is medium-sized. The chain couples TRBV29-1 to TRBJ1-1; TCRdb's D call, TRBD1, is unchecked because there is no DNA. CDR1 and CDR2 (germline): SQVTM, ANQGSEA. The CDR3 loop spans 13 amino acids. The chain's CDR3 is CSLNRDRNTEAFF.

Frequency places this clonotype as medium-sized. This chain connects TRBV6-2 or TRBV6-3 to TRBJ2-5; TCRdb calls TRBD2, which cannot be checked without DNA. The CDR3 is made up of 16 amino acids. Germline loops: CDR1 MNHEY, CDR2 SVGEGT. The CDR3 sequence is CASRPATSGGQETQYF.

The gene calls are TRBV20-1 and TRBJ1-2; as DNA is missing, the TRBD1 call by TCRdb cannot be tested. The CDR3 extends over 14 amino acids. Germline V lookup: CDR1 DFQATT, CDR2 SNEGSKA (reference sequence). CDR3 residues: CSASHRVGNYGYTF.

This clonotype is medium-sized by frequency. The chain joins TRBV7-6 to TRBJ1-4. This CDR3 region has 15 residues. Germline V gene lookup returns CDR1 SGHVS and CDR2 FNYEAQ. CDR3 sequence: CASSLVGGKDEKLFF.